Listed below are T cell receptor beta chains from one sample, sequenced in a study of shared clonotypes between healthy human individuals. Assay used: immunoSEQ multiplex PCR; TCRdb lists only in-frame clones, some missing. The sample holds around 1.9 million clones; about 93% are singletons and the top ten take around 1.7%. The sequenced sample was naive CD8+ T cells from PBMCs. The source of these receptors is a man between 18 and 35 years old in good health. Some clones in this sample may be carry-over from other donors' samples. The CDR3 runs from the conserved cysteine through the conserved F or W. The D gene is left open where the match is weak. Some rows mark clone size as missing; the rest say once, few, many or name a class of expanded clone.

.	TRBV13	TRBD1	TRBJ2-1	CASSSRQGPYNEQFF	TGTGCCAGCAGCTCCCGACAGGGGCCCTACAATGAGCAGTTCTTC
.	TRBV7-9	TRBD1	TRBJ1-2	CAHPEKGAMYGYTF	TGTGCCCACCCGGAAAAGGGGGCGATGTATGGCTACACCTTC
.	TRBV13	.	TRBJ2-1	CASSSHSYNEQFF	TGTGCCAGCAGCTCTCACAGTTACAATGAGCAGTTCTTC
.	TRBV27	TRBD2	TRBJ2-1	CASRPPGLADNEQFF	TGTGCCAGCAGGCCCCCGGGACTAGCGGACAATGAGCAGTTCTTC
few	TRBV10-3	.	TRBJ1-1	CAISAGDTEAFF	TGTGCCATCAGTGCAGGGGACACTGAAGCTTTCTTT
.	TRBV7-9	TRBD2	TRBJ2-3	CASSFTALAGGADTQYF	TGTGCCAGCAGCTTCACGGCCTTAGCGGGAGGGGCAGATACGCAGTATTTT
.	TRBV28	.	TRBJ1-1	CASSFGRGNTEAFF	TGTGCCAGCAGTTTTGGGAGGGGGAACACTGAAGCTTTCTTT
.	TRBV10-1	TRBD1	TRBJ2-3	CASSSGQGVDTQYF	TGCGCCAGCAGTTCGGGACAGGGCGTAGATACGCAGTATTTT
once	TRBV5-6	.	TRBJ2-3	CASSSDPDTQYF	TGTGCCAGCAGCTCGGACCCAGATACGCAGTATTTT
.	TRBV9	TRBD2	TRBJ2-7	CASSLTTSGRTGTGLNF	TGTGCCAGCAGCTTAACGACTAGCGGGAGGACCGGTACGGGGTTGAACTTC
.	TRBV19	.	TRBJ1-5	CASSVRTGNQPQHF	TGTGCCAGTAGTGTCAGGACAGGCAATCAGCCCCAGCATTTT
.	TRBV28	.	TRBJ2-2	CASSSGSNTGELFF	TGTGCCAGCAGTTCAGGGTCGAACACCGGGGAGCTGTTTTTT
.	TRBV18	TRBD1	TRBJ2-7	CASSPRTGGTYEQYF	TGTGCCAGCTCACCAAGGACAGGGGGAACCTACGAGCAGTACTTC
.	TRBV19	.	TRBJ2-3	CASSGPLSVTF	TGTGCCAGTAGTGGCCCCTTATCGGTTACTTTT
.	TRBV6-5	.	TRBJ1-4	CASRPTRDEKLFF	TGTGCCAGCAGACCTACCCGGGATGAAAAACTGTTTTTT
.	TRBV19	TRBD2	TRBJ2-1	CASSISSGGGNEQFF	TGTGCCAGTAGTATATCCAGCGGGGGGGGCAATGAGCAGTTCTTC
.	TRBV5-1	TRBD2	TRBJ2-1	CASSLVLAGDNEQFF	TGCGCCAGCAGCTTGGTACTAGCGGGGGATAATGAGCAGTTCTTC